The clone carrying this T cell receptor beta chain turned up a few times. The entry originates in a study of memory CD4+ T cells and cytomegalovirus serostatus. Study-level background: This sample comes from healthy Belgian adults, under 10 CMV seropositive, 24 seronegative.

Single viable CD3+CD4+CD8-CD45RO+ cells were sorted as the memory CD4+ T cells. CMV serostatus came from serum IgG against pp150, pp28, p38, p52. After thawing, CD4+ T cells were positively selected. Sequencing used immunoSEQ multiplex PCR; TCRdb keeps in-frame clones, though not all of them. This sample has around 84,000 clones, with over 80% found just once. The source material was memory CD4+ T cells from blood. This clonotype was sampled from an adult in good health and CMV-seronegative.

CDR3: CASRRTGLTEAFF. CDR3 sequence (DNA): TGTGCCAGCAGGCGGACAGGCCTCACTGAAGCTTTCTTT. This sequence joins TRBV5-4 and TRBJ1-1, with 7 bases identical to TRBD1. Germline-derived CDR1 and CDR2 are SGHNT and YYREEE (reference sequence). The CDR3 extends over 13 amino acids. J was trimmed by 4 bases and V by 5 bases; bases with no gene match: 5. Full variable domain (missing parts from reference TRBV5-4 and TRBJ1-1): ETGVTQSPTHLIKTRGQQVTLRCSSQSGHNTVSWYQQALGQGPQFIFQYYREEENGRGNFPPRFSGLQFPNYSSELNVNALELDDSALYLCASRRTGLTEAFFGQGTRLTVV.